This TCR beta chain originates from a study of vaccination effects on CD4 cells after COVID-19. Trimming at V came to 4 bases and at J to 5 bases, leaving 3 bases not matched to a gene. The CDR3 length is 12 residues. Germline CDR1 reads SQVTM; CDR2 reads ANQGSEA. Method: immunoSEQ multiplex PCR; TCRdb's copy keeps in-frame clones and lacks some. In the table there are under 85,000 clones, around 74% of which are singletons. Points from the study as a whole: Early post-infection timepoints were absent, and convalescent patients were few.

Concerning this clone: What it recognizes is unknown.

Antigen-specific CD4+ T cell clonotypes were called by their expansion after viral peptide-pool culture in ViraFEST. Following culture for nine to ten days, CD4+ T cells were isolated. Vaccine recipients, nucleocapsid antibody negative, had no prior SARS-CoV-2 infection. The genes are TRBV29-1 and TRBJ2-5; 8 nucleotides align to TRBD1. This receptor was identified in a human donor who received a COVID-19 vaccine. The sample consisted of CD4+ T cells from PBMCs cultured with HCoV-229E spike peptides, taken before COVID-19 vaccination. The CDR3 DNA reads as TGCAGCGTTGGTACAGGGGGGGAGACCCAGTACTTC. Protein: CSVGTGGETQYF.